A single sample gave rise to the 7 T cell receptor beta chains below, sequenced in a study of T cell clonality in common variable immunodeficiency. Sequenced by immunoSEQ multiplex PCR; TCRdb stores in-frame clones only, minus some. The sample includes around 57,000 clones, none of them occurring once. The source material was peripheral blood mononuclear cells. These receptors all stem from a person aged 18-70 years in good health.

In its sample, this clone was seen many times. The CDR3 end is not reached by the read, which stops 3 residues before it; the germline J gene fills it in. V is TRBV19 and J is TRBJ1-5, with 8 bases aligning to TRBD1. V shed 5 bases, J shed 4 bases, and the junction held 10 bases outside the gene matches. The CDR3 is 16 amino acids. Germline lookup yields CDR1 LNHDA and CDR2 SQIVND (reference sequence). CDR3 bases read: TGTGCCAGTAGTTCCACCGGTCGGGACAGGAATCAGCCC. Amino acids: CASSSTGRDRNQP. The CDR3 reads in full as CASSSTGRDRNQPQHF. The complete variable domain, with remaining parts taken from reference TRBV19 and TRBJ1-5, reads DGGITQSPKYLFRKEGQNVTLSCEQNLNHDAMYWYRQDPGQGLRLIYYSQIVNDFQKGDIAEGYSVSREKKESFPLTVTSAQKNPTAFYLCASSSTGRDRNQPQHFGDGTRLSIL.

There are many counts of this clone. The read terminates 3 residues ahead of where the CDR3 ends, so the germline J gene completes it. The chain recombines TRBV5-4 with TRBJ2-3; 7 bases agree with TRBD1. The CDR3 totals 13 residues. Germline CDR1 and CDR2: SGHNT and YYREEE (reference sequence). V lost 4 bases to trimming and J lost 3 bases; unmatched junction nucleotides: 2. Incomplete CDR3 DNA: TGTGCCAGCAGCGTGGACAGGACAGATACG. This translates into CASSVDRTDT. The entire CDR3 protein is CASSVDRTDTQYF.

This clone was seen many times. The CDR3 extends 3 residues past the end of the read, so its final part is completed from the germline J gene. The same CDR3 also results from other DNA sequences found in this sample. The chain is built from TRBV20-1 and TRBJ1-2; 8 bases agree with TRBD1. The ends lost 6 bases at V and 2 bases at J; junction bases unmatched: 2. The germline gives CDR1 DFQATT, CDR2 SNEGSKA (reference sequence). CDR3 length: 12 residues. CDR3 DNA, as far as it was read: TGCAGTGCCAGACAGGGGAACTATGGC. Translation gives CSARQGNYG. The whole CDR3 protein reads CSARQGNYGYTF.

This clone was seen repeatedly, ten times or more. The missing CDR3 end, 3 residues past where the read stops, is filled in from the germline J gene. The chain joins TRBV19 to TRBJ2-3; possibly TRBD1 for D (6 bases). V was cut by 6 bases and J by 5 bases, with 12 bases left in between. This CDR3 has 13 amino acids. Germline CDR1 LNHDA, CDR2 SQIVND (reference sequence). The CDR3 here is CASRIRRGDTQYF. The covered CDR3 bases are TGTGCCAGTAGGATCCGCAGGGGAGATACG. Full variable domain (rest looked up from reference TRBV19 and TRBJ2-3): DGGITQSPKYLFRKEGQNVTLSCEQNLNHDAMYWYRQDPGQGLRLIYYSQIVNDFQKGDIAEGYSVSREKKESFPLTVTSAQKNPTAFYLCASRIRRGDTQYFGPGTRLTVL.

This clone was found many times. Read sequence stops 3 residues before the CDR3 end, and the germline J gene provides the missing end. The rearrangement uses TRBV7-2 and TRBJ2-5, with D perhaps TRBD1 (5 bases). Germline CDR1 reads SGHTA; CDR2 reads FQGNSA. The V end was cut by 1 base, the J end by 2 bases, with 5 bases between. This CDR3 comprises 13 residues. The covered CDR3 bases are TGTGCCAGCAGCTTAGGACAGCAAGAGACC. It yields the protein CASSLGQQET. The whole CDR3 is CASSLGQQETQYF.

At least ten counts were recorded for this clone. The DNA read from the CDR3 is TGTGCCAGTAGCTCCGGGACAGGGGCCCGATATAGCAATCAGCCC. Protein: CASSSGTGARYSNQP. The whole CDR3 region reads CASSSGTGARYSNQPQHF. The gene calls are TRBV19 and TRBJ1-5; 10 bases fit TRBD1. The read falls 3 residues short of the CDR3 end, and the missing part is taken from the germline J gene. Germline loops: CDR1 LNHDA, CDR2 SQIVND (reference sequence). The CDR3 consists of 18 residues. V gave up 6 bases and J gave up 0 bases; unmatched junction bases: 11.

The table lists this clone with many counts. The read gets to within 3 residues of the CDR3 end, and the germline J gene fills in the rest. The chain carries TRBV19 and TRBJ2-4; D may be TRBD2 (5 bases). This CDR3 contains 12 residues. The V gene lost 4 bases and the J gene lost 7 bases, with 8 bases spanning the gap. Germline V lookup: CDR1 LNHDA, CDR2 SQIVND (reference sequence). CDR3 loop: CASSRTANIQYF. CDR3 DNA, as far as it was read: TGTGCCAGTAGTAGGACTGCCAACATT. Combining the CDR3 with reference TRBV19 and TRBJ2-4 gives the whole variable domain DGGITQSPKYLFRKEGQNVTLSCEQNLNHDAMYWYRQDPGQGLRLIYYSQIVNDFQKGDIAEGYSVSREKKESFPLTVTSAQKNPTAFYLCASSRTANIQYFGAGTRLSVL.